The T cell receptor beta chain described here comes from a study of identical twins. Study-wide points: The study found that models underestimated out-of-frame TCR alpha sharing in monozygotic twins.

The germline gives CDR1 SGHVS, CDR2 FNYEAQ. V lost 8 bases to trimming and J lost 1 base, with 13 bases between them. This CDR3 contains 14 residues. This clonotype was detected once. Its antigen is not known. TCRdb itself ran the 5' RACE reads through MiXCR, one entry per CDR3 protein. The profile covers a few hundred thousand distinct CDR3 sequences, with approximately 9.6% appearing a single time and roughly 3% taken by the ten largest. This sample was shared with a second study, whose subject was yellow fever vaccine responses in identical twins.

The source of this sequence is a woman between 18 and 30 years old in good health. Sequencing was performed on PBMCs. The rearrangement links TRBV7-6 to TRBJ2-3, with unresolved D. The CDR3 loop reads CASGHTDGTDTQYF. CDR3 bases: TGTGCCAGCGGCCACACCGACGGCACAGATACGCAGTATTTT.